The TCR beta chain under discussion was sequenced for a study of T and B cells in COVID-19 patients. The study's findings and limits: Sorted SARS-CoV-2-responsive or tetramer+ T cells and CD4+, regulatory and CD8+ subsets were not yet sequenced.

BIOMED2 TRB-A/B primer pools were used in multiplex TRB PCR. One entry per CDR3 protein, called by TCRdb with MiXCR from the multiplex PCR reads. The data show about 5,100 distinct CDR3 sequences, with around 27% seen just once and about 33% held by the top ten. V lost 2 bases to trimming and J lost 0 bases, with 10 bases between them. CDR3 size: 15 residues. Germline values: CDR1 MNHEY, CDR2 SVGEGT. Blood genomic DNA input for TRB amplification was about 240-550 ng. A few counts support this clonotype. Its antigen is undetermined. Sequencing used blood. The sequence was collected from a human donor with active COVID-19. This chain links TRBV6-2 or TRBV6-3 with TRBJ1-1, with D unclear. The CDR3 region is CASSYLGSLNTEAFF. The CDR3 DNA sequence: TGTGCCAGCAGTTACCTGGGCAGCTTGAACACTGAAGCTTTCTTT.